Included here is one TCR beta chain sequence, with context. The sample comes from a study of beta chain features in type 1 diabetes. Every bit of the isolated RNA underwent reverse transcription, so sequencing read expressed TCRB transcripts. TCRdb's copy holds only in-frame clones and misses some; the assay was immunoSEQ multiplex PCR. The data show 200,000 to 250,000 clones, 9.5% to 13% seen once. The V gene lost 2 bases and the J gene lost 1 base, with 9 bases spanning the gap. The CDR3 loop spans 14 amino acids. The germline V gene encodes CDR1 KGHSH and CDR2 LQKENI. Sequenced sample: central memory CD4+ T cells from blood. The V gene is TRBV18, the J gene TRBJ2-7; possibly TRBD1 or TRBD2 for D (5 bases each). This clonotype was obtained from a man aged 18 to 29 in good health. The CDR3 is CASSPGDHSYEQYF. The CDR3 bases are TGTGCCAGCTCACCAGGGGACCATTCCTACGAGCAGTACTTC.